Shown below are 2 T cell receptor beta chains from a single sample sequenced in a study of CD8+ T cells in alopecia areata. Stated treatment: oral pan-JAK inhibitor, 5-10 mg twice daily. Extracted RNA was reverse transcribed, and the resulting cDNA served as sequencing template. Sequencing was performed with immunoSEQ multiplex PCR; in TCRdb, only in-frame clones are kept and a portion is missing. The data contain nearly 110,000 clones, 80% to 85% of them singletons. Material: CD8+ T cells sorted from blood, obtained at week 24, from a patient treated with tofacitinib. Receptors were obtained from a human donor with alopecia areata.

V gene TRBV2 combines with J gene TRBJ2-7, with 12 bases aligning to TRBD2. CDR3 length: 15 amino acids. Germline V gene lookup returns CDR1 SNHLY and CDR2 FYNNEI. Trimming at V came to 8 bases and at J to 10 bases, leaving 15 bases not matched to a gene. CDR3 in amino acids: CASDPSGGALSRQYF. The CDR3 region has the DNA TGTGCCAGCGACCCTAGCGGGGGGGCACTAAGTCGTCAGTACTTC.

The chain combines TRBV19 with TRBJ2-7, with D perhaps given as TRBD1 or TRBD2 (5 bases each). V was pared by 5 bases and J by 3 bases, with 11 bases between. The CDR3 has 13 amino acids. From germline, CDR1 is LNHDA and CDR2 SQIVND (reference sequence). CDR3 in amino acids: CASSAGANYEQYF. The CDR3 DNA reads as TGTGCCAGTAGTGCCGGGGCTAACTACGAGCAGTACTTC.